There are many counts of the clone carrying this TCR beta chain. Its specificity is not known. The data derive from a study of blood T cells in healthy people across ages. Study-level information: Template-switching capture recovered about one barcoded beta molecule per two T cells. Study-level points and caveats: More naive CD4+ cells and higher diversity were found in long-lived than in aged donors. The unknown donor CMV status may have confounded expanded clonotype changes.

With a J-beta primer mix and a sample-barcoded 5' primer, a second PCR ran about 7 to 11 cycles. Unique molecular identifiers of 12 random nucleotides labeled each cDNA. TCRdb itself ran the 5' RACE reads through MiXCR, one entry per CDR3 protein. Among about 1.6 million distinct CDR3 sequences listed, 34% were seen once. Per the germline V gene, CDR1 is SQVTM and CDR2 is ANQGSEA. Trimming stripped 3 bases from V and 7 bases from J, with 7 bases between. This CDR3 spans 11 amino acids. This chain uses TRBV29-1 with TRBJ2-1, with D hard to call. Sequenced sample: blood. This receptor was obtained from a woman under 40 in good health. This chain's CDR3 is CSVESWNEQFF. Written as DNA, the CDR3 is TGCAGCGTTGAGAGTTGGAATGAGCAGTTCTTC.